Listed here are 21 T cell receptor beta chains from one sample, sequenced in a study of patients and donors after allogeneic stem cell transplantation. Via MiXCR, TCRdb re-called the RT-PCR reads, giving one row per CDR3 protein. The sample records 200,000 to 250,000 distinct CDR3 sequences, 11% to 15% being singletons. Sequencing used blood, either unsorted or a sorted T cell fraction (not recorded which). Receptors were obtained from a human donor who was either an allogeneic HSCT recipient or a stem cell or donor lymphocyte infusion donor (not recorded which). It is not recorded whose cells these are; they may come from a transplant donor.

This chain connects TRBV6-1 to TRBJ2-1; TRBD2 agrees at 7 bases. The germline gives CDR1 MNHNS, CDR2 SASEGT. V lost 6 bases and J lost 7; bases outside the gene matches: 12. The CDR3 runs to 15 residues. In DNA form, the CDR3 reads TGTGCCAGCAGGATTGCTAGCGGCAATGGAAATGAGCAGTTCTTC. Encoded protein: CASRIASGNGNEQFF.

This clonotype appeared many times. This chain links TRBV20-1 with TRBJ2-7; the D is unclear. The CDR3 is made up of 9 amino acids. V gave up 3 bases and J gave up 6 bases, with 3 bases separating them. Per the germline V gene, CDR1 is DFQATT and CDR2 is SNEGSKA (reference sequence). CDR3 in amino acids: CSARLEQYF. The CDR3 nucleotides are TGCAGTGCTAGGCTCGAGCAGTACTTC.

This clonotype turned up a few times. The chain has TRBV7-2 and TRBJ2-4; 8 bases fit TRBD2. This CDR3 region has 17 residues. J lost 0 bases, V lost 2 bases, and 6 bases had no gene match. Germline-derived CDR1 and CDR2 are SGHTA and FQGNSA. This chain's CDR3 is CASSLFKAGGAKNIQYF. In DNA, the CDR3 is TGTGCCAGCAGCTTATTTAAGGCGGGGGGAGCCAAAAACATTCAGTACTTC.

The chain links TRBV5-6 to TRBJ1-2; D unclear. V was trimmed by 2 bases and J by 8 bases, leaving 7 bases between them. The CDR3 runs 11 residues. Germline V gene lookup returns CDR1 SGHDT and CDR2 YYEEEE. The CDR3 loop reads CASSFQGGYTF. As DNA, the CDR3 is TGTGCCAGCAGCTTCCAAGGAGGCTACACCTTC.

There are a few counts of this clonotype. This chain connects TRBV7-3 to TRBJ1-1; the D is unclear. V was shortened by 2 bases and J by 3 bases, with 7 bases between the two germline ends. Germline CDR1 SGHTA, CDR2 FQGTGA. The CDR3 sequence is 13 residues long. The CDR3 sequence is CASSLGFHTEAFF. DNA for the CDR3: TGTGCCAGCAGCTTAGGGTTCCACACTGAAGCTTTCTTT.

This clonotype was counted many times. The chain has TRBV6-2 or TRBV6-3 and TRBJ2-1, with 9 bases that match TRBD2. The ends lost 5 bases at V and 3 bases at J; junction bases unmatched: 5. The length of the CDR3 is 15 residues. In germline, CDR1 is MNHEY, CDR2 SVGEGT. The CDR3 here is CASSRRGGSYNEQFF. As DNA, the CDR3 is TGTGCCAGCAGTCGGCGGGGGGGCAGCTACAATGAGCAGTTCTTC.

V usage is TRBV20-1 and J usage is TRBJ2-1, with 8 bases fitting TRBD2. The V gene's germline CDR1 is DFQATT and CDR2 SNEGSKA (reference sequence). The trim removed 8 bases at V and 3 bases at J, leaving 9 bases unmatched. The CDR3 is 14 amino acids. The CDR3 DNA is TGCAGTACGGGAGGGCTAGCGGACTACAATGAGCAGTTCTTC. This encodes CSTGGLADYNEQFF.

V gene TRBV4-2 combines with J gene TRBJ2-5, with 9 bases identical to TRBD2. Per germline, CDR1 LGHNA and CDR2 YNFKEQ. This CDR3 spans 16 amino acids. Unmatched junction bases numbered 4, after V lost 1 base and J lost 1 base. The CDR3 DNA reads as TGTGCCAGCAGCCAAGTTGCGGGGGGGCTCCAAGAGACCCAGTACTTC. This gives the protein CASSQVAGGLQETQYF.

This clonotype was picked up many times. The chain couples TRBV12-3 or TRBV12-4 to TRBJ2-2; 8 nucleotides match TRBD1. CDR3 size: 15 residues. The V and J ends lost 5 bases and 1 base, in that order; junction bases with no gene match: 3. CDR3 protein: CASSRRGRNTGELFF. As DNA, the CDR3 is TGTGCCAGCAGTCGCAGGGGGCGGAACACCGGGGAGCTGTTTTTT.

The rearrangement uses TRBV12-3 or TRBV12-4 and TRBJ2-2; D is perhaps TRBD1 or TRBD2 (5 bases each). The V and J ends lost 1 base and 4 bases respectively, with 10 bases between them. The CDR3 is 15 amino acids. In DNA form, the CDR3 reads TGTGCCAGCAGTTTAGACGGGACGGGCACCGGGGAGCTGTTTTTT. Amino acids: CASSLDGTGTGELFF.

This chain links TRBV5-6 with TRBJ2-5, with 8 bases aligning to TRBD2. The CDR3 contains 14 residues. The germline V gene encodes CDR1 SGHDT and CDR2 YYEEEE. The trim removed 0 bases at V and 4 bases at J, leaving 2 bases unmatched. The CDR3 loop reads CASSLERGLETQYF. DNA for the CDR3: TGTGCCAGCAGCTTGGAGCGGGGGCTAGAGACCCAGTACTTC.

This clonotype was seen more than once but under ten times. V gene TRBV2 combines with J gene TRBJ1-2; no clear D. The CDR3 is made up of 11 amino acids. Per germline, CDR1 SNHLY and CDR2 FYNNEI. V gave up 4 bases and J gave up 8 bases, with 8 bases separating them. The CDR3 DNA follows: TGTGCCAGCAGTGTGACATCAGGCTACACCTTC. Translating it yields CASSVTSGYTF.

This rearrangement joins TRBV2 to TRBJ1-3; D is possibly TRBD1 (6 bases). V was trimmed by 4 bases and J by 0 bases, leaving 7 bases between them. The CDR3 has 14 residues. Looked up from germline, CDR1 is SNHLY and CDR2 is FYNNEI. The CDR3 protein is CASSGTASGNTIYF. The CDR3 coding sequence is TGTGCCAGCAGTGGGACAGCCTCTGGAAACACCATATATTTT. The full variable domain, with the rest looked up from reference TRBV2 and TRBJ1-3, is EPEVTQTPSHQVTQMGQEVILRCVPISNHLYFYWYRQILGQKVEFLVSFYNNEISEKSEIFDDQFSVERPDGSNFTLKIRSTKLEDSAMYFCASSGTASGNTIYFGEGSWLTVV.

This chain links TRBV27 with TRBJ1-2, with a weak D call TRBD1 (6 bases). The CDR3 sequence is 14 residues long. V gave up 3 bases and J gave up 1 base, with 9 bases separating them. Germline V lookup: CDR1 MNHEY, CDR2 SMNVEV (reference sequence). The CDR3 loop is CASSFRGLNYGYTF. The CDR3 nucleotides read TGTGCCAGCAGTTTCAGGGGTCTTAACTATGGCTACACCTTC.

This clonotype has ten or more counts. The chain couples TRBV5-1 to TRBJ2-7, with D unclear. The CDR3 contains 12 residues. V was clipped by 5 bases and J by 4 bases, with 10 bases between them. Germline values: CDR1 SGHRS, CDR2 YFSETQ. Here the CDR3 DNA reads TGCGCCAGCAGAAAAGAAATGTACGAGCAGTACTTC. It yields the protein CASRKEMYEQYF.

This clonotype was counted ten times or more. The rearrangement uses TRBV6-5 and TRBJ1-1; D call uncertain. Germline lookup yields CDR1 MNHEY and CDR2 SVGAGI. Trimming cost V 5 bases and J 10 bases, with 14 bases left between them. The CDR3 loop spans 12 amino acids. The CDR3 DNA sequence: TGTGCCAGCAGTCCCCCCGTGGGCGTAGCTTTCTTT. It specifies CASSPPVGVAFF.

This clonotype showed up just a few times. This sequence joins TRBV27 and TRBJ2-1; 8 positions agree with TRBD1. This CDR3 is 11 amino acids long. CDR1 is MNHEY and CDR2 is SMNVEV in the germline V gene (reference sequence). J lost 10 bases, V lost 8 bases, and 4 bases had no gene match. Here the CDR3 reads CASGRDREQFF. Written as DNA, the CDR3 is TGTGCCAGCGGCCGGGACAGGGAGCAGTTCTTC.

This clonotype was detected ten times or more. V gene TRBV2 combines with J gene TRBJ1-5; the D gene is possibly TRBD1 (5 bases). Germline V lookup: CDR1 SNHLY, CDR2 FYNNEI. Trimming took 3 bases from V and 6 from J, leaving 12 bases between them. CDR3 size: 14 residues. CDR3 DNA sequence: TGTGCCAGCAGTGATTTCAGGGCGGGTCAGCCCCAGCATTTT. Its translation: CASSDFRAGQPQHF.

In its sample, this clonotype was seen a few times. The chain combines TRBV12-3 or TRBV12-4 with TRBJ1-1, with D possibly matching TRBD1 (5 bases). V lost 3 bases to trimming and J lost 6 bases, with 17 bases between them. This CDR3 is 15 amino acids long. CDR3 amino acids: CASSLSVGQLAEAFF. The CDR3 nucleotides read TGTGCCAGCAGTTTGTCCGTCGGACAATTGGCTGAAGCTTTCTTT.

In this sample, this clonotype turned up many times. This chain joins TRBV4-3 and TRBJ2-3; tentative D call: TRBD1 (5 bases). The CDR3 sequence is 14 residues long. Germline assignment: CDR1 LGHNA and CDR2 YSLEER. Trimming pared 1 base from V and 4 bases from J, leaving 9 bases between. The CDR3 bases are TGCGCCAGCAGCCAAGTCCTAGGGGCAGATACGCAGTATTTT. Translation: CASSQVLGADTQYF.

This clonotype has ten or more counts. The chain combines TRBV5-5 with TRBJ2-7; 8 bases are a match to TRBD1. V lost 4 bases and J lost 5; bases outside the gene matches: 8. Germline V gives CDR1 SGHKS, CDR2 YYEKEE (reference sequence). CDR3 length: 14 amino acids. The CDR3 nucleotides read TGTGCCAGCAGCAAGGACAGGGTAATCCACGAGCAGTACTTC. This translates into CASSKDRVIHEQYF.